A single sample gave rise to the 7 T cell receptor beta chains below, sequenced in a study of PD-1 blockade in mismatch repair-deficient tumors. Method: immunoSEQ multiplex PCR; TCRdb's copy keeps in-frame clones and lacks some. The repertoire has around 18,000 clones, over 75% of them found once; the top ten carry more than 1.5%. Sequencing was performed on PBMCs, taken less than 25 weeks after starting pembrolizumab. The source of these receptors is an adult with mismatch repair-deficient cancer.

The chain is built from TRBV2 and TRBJ2-2; maybe TRBD2 (5 bases). Trimming stripped 6 bases from V and 1 base from J, with 15 bases between. Germline CDR1 and CDR2: SNHLY and FYNNEI. The CDR3 is made up of 16 amino acids. The DNA for the CDR3 is TGTGCCAGCAGGGATGCTAGCTTATTGAACACCGGGGAGCTGTTTTTT. Translated: CASRDASLLNTGELFF.

The chain has TRBV2 and TRBJ2-2; TRBD2 is a possible D gene (7 bases). Germline V gene lookup returns CDR1 SNHLY and CDR2 FYNNEI. Trimming took 4 bases from V and 7 from J, leaving 19 bases between them. This CDR3 comprises 16 residues. CDR3 in DNA: TGTGCCAGCAGTGTGTCTAGCGGTAGGGGGTTCGGGGAGCTGTTTTTT. It codes for CASSVSSGRGFGELFF.

This clone was detected a few times. The rearrangement links TRBV5-1 to TRBJ2-7; TRBD2 might be the D (6 bases). CDR1 and CDR2 (germline): SGHRS, YFSETQ. Trimming stripped 6 bases from V and 1 base from J, with 11 bases between. The CDR3 spans 13 residues. The CDR3 region has the DNA TGCGCCAGCATCGAGGAGGGATCCTACGAGCAGTACTTC. Its translation is CASIEEGSYEQYF.

This chain connects TRBV29-1 to TRBJ1-1, with a weak D call TRBD1 (6 bases). The CDR3 length is 16 residues. Germline values: CDR1 SQVTM, CDR2 ANQGSEA. V dropped 6 bases and J dropped 4 bases, with 24 bases sitting between them. CDR3 loop: CSVDGPGHPWGTEAFF. The CDR3 DNA is TGCAGCGTGGACGGTCCGGGACATCCCTGGGGCACTGAAGCTTTCTTT.

This rearrangement joins TRBV5-1 to TRBJ1-1, with 9 nucleotides matching TRBD1. The J segment lost 3 bases and the V segment lost 3 bases, leaving 6 bases of the junction unmatched. The CDR3 is made up of 15 amino acids. From germline, CDR1 is SGHRS and CDR2 YFSETQ. CDR3 DNA sequence: TGCGCCAGCAGCTACCAACAGGGGGCTCACACTGAAGCTTTCTTT. Its translation: CASSYQQGAHTEAFF.

This sequence joins TRBV5-1 and TRBJ2-5; 7 nucleotides align to TRBD1. V shed 4 bases and J 2 bases; nucleotides not matched to a gene: 5. The CDR3 spans 14 residues. Germline assignment: CDR1 SGHRS and CDR2 YFSETQ. For the CDR3, the DNA is TGCGCCAGCAGCCCCTGGACAGGACAAGAGACCCAGTACTTC. It translates to CASSPWTGQETQYF.

This clone was picked up one time. The genes are TRBV30 and TRBJ2-1; 14 bases are a match to TRBD2. After removal of 1 base from V and 0 bases from J, the junction contained 5 bases not matched to a gene. The CDR3 is made up of 18 amino acids. Germline V gives CDR1 GTSNPN, CDR2 SVGIG (reference sequence). DNA of the CDR3: TGTGCCTGGAGTGGGGTGACTAGCGGGAGGGGCTCCTACAATGAGCAGTTCTTC. Translated, it gives CAWSGVTSGRGSYNEQFF.